This T cell receptor beta chain comes out of a study of human T cells and chemical hapten exposure. This clonotype has just a few counts. How the authors handled the data: Across samples, TCR counts had a median of about 92,000 and ranged from about 20,000 to 750,000. TCRdb reprocessed the RACE reads via MiXCR and lists one record per CDR3 protein. TCRdb, not the original authors, processed these V and J calls. The sample shows roughly 100,000 distinct CDR3 sequences, around 9% of them seen only once. This CDR3 comprises 14 residues. Germline CDR1 is SGHRS and CDR2 is YFSETQ. Trimming cost V 4 bases and J 2 bases, with 11 bases left between them. Time point in this sample: healthy volunteer bleed at 2 weeks. Unfractionated whole blood served as the source for total RNA extraction.

Input material: whole blood. The J gene is TRBJ2-3, the V gene TRBV5-1; weak D call: TRBD1 (6 bases). The receptor's source is a female donor in good health. Some clones in this sample may be carry-over from other donors' samples. DNA of the CDR3: TGCGCCAGCAGCGCGGACAGTAACACAGATACGCAGTATTTT. Amino acid sequence: CASSADSNTDTQYF.